This T cell receptor (beta chain) was retrieved from a study of cytomegalovirus exposure and HLA in healthy donors. Study-wide results and caveats: The productive fraction for most TCR beta V segments was about 87% or about 30% in an earlier analysis.

Primers for the PCR totalled 60 Vbeta and 13 Jbeta. The data were produced by immunoSEQ multiplex PCR, yet TCRdb's version contains in-frame clones alone and is incomplete. The data show about 130,000 clones, 77% seen once. Trimming removed 11 bases at V and 3 bases at J, with 15 bases between. The V gene's germline CDR1 is SEHNR and CDR2 FQNEAQ (reference sequence). The CDR3 has 13 amino acids. This clone was detected once. Its specificity is unknown. The receptor was derived from a male donor in good health and CMV-seronegative. The chain links TRBV7-9 to TRBJ2-3; perhaps TRBD2 as D (5 bases). The sequencing input was PBMCs. CDR3 protein: CASSLSGTDTQYF. The CDR3 bases are TGTGCCTCCAGCTTGTCGGGGACAGATACGCAGTATTTT. Full variable domain (outside the CDR3, taken from reference TRBV7-9 and TRBJ2-3): DTGVSQNPRHKITKRGQNVTFRCDPISEHNRLYWYRQTLGQGPEFLTYFQNEAQLEKSRLLSDRFSAERPKGSFSTLEIQRTEQGDSAMYLCASSLSGTDTQYFGPGTRLTVL.